This T cell receptor beta chain originates from a study of blood T cell repertoires in COVID-19 (dated by TCRdb to about 2020). Broadly, across the study: Collaborator samples came from the United States, Italy and Spain and covered acute and convalescent phases of COVID-19. The material from the prospective study consisted of cDNA or gDNA derived from T cells, B-cell-depleted T cells, or PBMCs. Deeply sampled blood TCRbeta repertoires from subjects exposed to, actively infected with, or recovered from COVID-19 were included in the dataset. The repertoires were released in a freely available public database meant as a resource for research on the immune response to SARS-CoV-2. Samples came from the ongoing ImmuneRACE study (first 160 participants) plus 1,254 subjects from 6 global collaborators. The sample metadata nearly always contained a de-identified subject ID, COVID-19 status, age in years and sex. HLA class I and class II types, where available, came from metadata supplied by the sample provider rather than from assay-based typing. Overall study results and their limits: How much clinical and demographic metadata was included differed by source and by participant, and the metadata was provided uncurated.

Details on this clone: What antigen it recognizes has not been identified. No quality values exist for individual bases; no much larger clone is one base distant.

Whole blood was collected in K2EDTA tubes by collaborating institutions according to the institutions' own protocols. Collaborator samples were shipped for TCRbeta analysis as frozen whole blood, isolated PBMCs, or DNA extracted from either sample type. TCRbeta CDR3 regions were amplified from genomic DNA using the immunoSEQ Assay, a bias-controlled multiplex PCR. On the authors' methods: The number of nucleated cells in each sample was estimated from the amplification of reference gene primers within the assay. To quantify the absolute abundance of each unique TCRbeta CDR3 rearrangement, sequence reads were collapsed and filtered. For each sample, productive Simpson clonality was calculated by taking the square root of Simpson's diversity index across productive rearrangements. This is the immuneACCESS table as TCRdb keeps it, with only in-frame sequences that have V and J called. A part of the clones is gone; compared with another copy, unresolved V genes explain less than half, and the rest is unexplained. Clonal size and the V and J genes are those of that table, whereas D and trimming came from the DNA. This sample is represented by roughly 46,000 clones; around 86% of them were singletons. About a sixth of the sample belongs to the ten largest clones.

The germline V gene encodes CDR1 SGHTA and CDR2 FQGTGA. The germline ends are 9 bases apart after V is trimmed by 5 bases and J by 5 bases. Including cysteine and phenylalanine, the CDR3 has 13 amino acids. Solely the CDR3 DNA is kept, with 39 bases framed from the first base. Sequenced input: peripheral blood. The TCR comes from a human donor in a cohort sampled during active COVID-19. Recombination joined TRBV7-3 with TRBJ2-2; matching of 6 bases hints at TRBD2 as the D gene. The CDR3: CASSRGRTGELFF. The DNA sequence is as follows: TGTGCCAGCAGCCGGGGGAGGACCGGGGAGCTGTTTTTT.